The source of this T cell receptor beta chain is a study of cytomegalovirus exposure and HLA in healthy donors. CDR3 length equals 12 residues. Germline CDR1 SNHLY, CDR2 FYNNEI. Trimming removed 3 bases at V and 6 bases at J, with 8 bases between. Comments on this clone: Its specificity is not known.

The primer mix had 60 Vbeta and 13 Jbeta primers. Profiled with immunoSEQ multiplex PCR; TCRdb holds only in-frame clones, not every one. The sample holds hundreds of thousands of clones, approximately 90% seen once. Study-wide results and caveats: Among TCR beta chains of equal frequency, HLA-associated ones were more clonally expanded in a later analysis.

This clonotype was sampled from a woman aged 18-30 years in good health and CMV-seronegative. The specimen was PBMCs. The chain employs TRBV2 and TRBJ1-2, with a weak D call TRBD1 (6 bases). This CDR3 reads CASSDQGNGYTF. The CDR3 DNA sequence: TGTGCCAGCAGTGATCAGGGGAATGGCTACACCTTC.